A selection of T cell receptor beta chains follows, all from one sample in a study of blood T cell repertoires in COVID-19. The repertoire was sequenced with immunoSEQ multiplex PCR; TCRdb's copy has only in-frame clones and lacks some. The sample consists of 250,000 to 300,000 clones, over 75% of them appearing once. Sequencing was done on a sample of PBMCs or T cells enriched from blood (not recorded which). These receptors were collected from a woman younger than 45 who had recovered from COVID-19. CDR3s include the opening cysteine and the closing phenylalanine or tryptophan. A D gene is named only where the DNA matches it firmly. A row's size may be missing; if present it is once, few, many or a size class.

D	V	J	size	CDR3	DNA
NA	TRBV6-2/TRBV6-3	TRBJ2-2	NA	CASSYSPREVTGELFF	TGTGCCAGCAGTTACAGCCCCAGGGAGGTGACCGGGGAGCTGTTTTTT
TRBD2	TRBV18	TRBJ2-1	NA	CASSWTSGLAYNEQFF	TGTGCCAGCTCGTGGACTAGCGGGTTAGCCTACAATGAGCAGTTCTTC
TRBD1	TRBV5-1	TRBJ2-2	NA	CASSFRGFGTGELFF	TGCGCCAGCAGCTTCAGGGGGTTCGGCACCGGGGAGCTGTTTTTT
TRBD1	TRBV11-3	TRBJ2-2	NA	CASSFRQQGPELFF	TGTGCCAGCAGCTTCCGACAACAGGGGCCGGAGCTGTTTTTT
NA	TRBV20-1	TRBJ1-5	once	CSASVGDQPQHF	TGCAGTGCTAGTGTAGGGGATCAGCCCCAGCATTTT
NA	TRBV18	TRBJ1-4	NA	CASSRTGPTNEKLFF	TGTGCCAGCTCACGTACAGGGCCAACTAATGAAAAACTGTTTTTT
TRBD1	TRBV27	TRBJ1-2	NA	CASLGTDDFNYGYTF	TGTGCCAGCCTCGGGACAGACGATTTTAACTATGGCTACACCTTC
NA	TRBV5-4	TRBJ2-7	NA	CASSFDRGVGEQYF	TGTGCCAGCAGCTTCGACCGTGGAGTCGGCGAGCAGTACTTC
TRBD2	TRBV6-2/TRBV6-3	TRBJ2-5	few	CASSWGLALGETQYF	TGTGCCAGCAGTTGGGGACTAGCCCTCGGGGAGACCCAGTACTTC
NA	TRBV7-2	TRBJ2-7	NA	CASSRLTTYEQYF	TGTGCCAGCAGCCGACTAACCACCTACGAGCAGTACTTC